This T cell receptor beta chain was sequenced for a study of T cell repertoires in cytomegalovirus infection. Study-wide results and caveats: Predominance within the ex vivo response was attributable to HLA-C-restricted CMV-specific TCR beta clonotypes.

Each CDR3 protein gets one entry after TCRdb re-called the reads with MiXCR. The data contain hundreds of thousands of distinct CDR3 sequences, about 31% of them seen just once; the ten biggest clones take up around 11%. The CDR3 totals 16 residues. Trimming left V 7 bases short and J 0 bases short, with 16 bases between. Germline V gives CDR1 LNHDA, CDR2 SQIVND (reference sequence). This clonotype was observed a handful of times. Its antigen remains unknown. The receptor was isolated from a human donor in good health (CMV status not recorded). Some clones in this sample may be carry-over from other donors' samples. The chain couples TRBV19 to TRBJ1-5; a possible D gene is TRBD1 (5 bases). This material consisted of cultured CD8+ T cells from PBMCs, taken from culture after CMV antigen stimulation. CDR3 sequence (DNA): TGTGCCAGTAACATCCCTACCAGGGTTAGCAATCAGCCCCAGCATTTT. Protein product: CASNIPTRVSNQPQHF.